This T cell receptor beta chain was sequenced during a study of Ad26.COV2.S vaccination and SARS-CoV-2 variants. A word on this clone: Antigen: not known.

Overall study findings and caveats: Spike-specific responses of CD8+ and CD4+ T cells were reported to display substantial breadth after vaccination. Participants in the vaccine arm had higher spike-specific TCR breadth; placebo recipients had lower.

Treatment noted: roughly 19 received Ad26.COV2.S at low or high dose, single or two shots; 5 received placebo; per-sample allocation not given. The samples date from day 63 after the first vaccine or placebo injection. V lost 7 bases to trimming and J lost 4 bases, with 17 bases between them. Germline CDR1 and CDR2: SGHRS and YFSETQ. The CDR3 contains 14 residues. Generated by immunoSEQ multiplex PCR, the TCRdb table keeps only in-frame clones and is missing some. The sample has some 500,000 clones, roughly 87% seen once; the top ten hold about 2.4%. This receptor was taken from a person aged 18-65 years who received the Ad26.COV2.S COVID-19 vaccine or a placebo. The chain couples TRBV5-1 to TRBJ1-2; D gene uncertain. The sample in question was peripheral blood, obtained in a trial of Ad26.COV2.S vaccine versus placebo. The CDR3 DNA reads as TGCGCCAGCGGAGACCCCCCGGTCGCCTATGGCTACACCTTC. Translating gives CASGDPPVAYGYTF. The full variable domain, its missing parts supplied by reference TRBV5-1 and TRBJ1-2, is KAGVTQTPRYLIKTRGQQVTLSCSPISGHRSVSWYQQTPGQGLQFLFEYFSETQRNKGNFPGRFSGRQFSNSRSEMNVSTLELGDSALYLCASGDPPVAYGYTFGSGTRLTVV.